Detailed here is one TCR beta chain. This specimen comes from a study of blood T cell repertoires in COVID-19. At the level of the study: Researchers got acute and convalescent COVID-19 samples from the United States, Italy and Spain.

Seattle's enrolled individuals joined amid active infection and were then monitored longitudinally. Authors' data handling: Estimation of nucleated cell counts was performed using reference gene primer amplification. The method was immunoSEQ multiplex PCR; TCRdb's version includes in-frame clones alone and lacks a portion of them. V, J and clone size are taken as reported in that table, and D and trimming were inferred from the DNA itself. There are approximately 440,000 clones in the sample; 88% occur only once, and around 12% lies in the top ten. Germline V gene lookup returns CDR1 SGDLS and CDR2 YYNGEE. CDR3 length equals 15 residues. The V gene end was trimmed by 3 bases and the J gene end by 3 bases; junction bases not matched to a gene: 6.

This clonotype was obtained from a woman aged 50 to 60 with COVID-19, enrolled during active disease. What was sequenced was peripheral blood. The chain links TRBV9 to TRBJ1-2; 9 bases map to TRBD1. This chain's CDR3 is CASSAAQGAYYGYTF. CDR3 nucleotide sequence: TGTGCCAGCAGCGCCGCACAGGGGGCGTACTATGGCTACACCTTC.